The 5 T cell receptor beta chains below come from one sample, sequenced in a study of blood T cells in healthy people across ages. A second PCR of 7 to 11 cycles used a sample-barcoded 5' primer and a J-beta primer mix. TCRdb fed the 5' RACE reads into MiXCR, producing one record per CDR3 protein. The sample holds some 1,800,000 distinct CDR3 sequences; 35% to 50% are singletons and the top ten take roughly 24%. The sequencing input was blood. Every receptor here comes from a human donor in good health.

This clonotype occurred a few times. V and J are TRBV20-1 and TRBJ1-1; 10 positions match TRBD1. This CDR3 region has 14 residues. The V and J ends lost 7 bases and 4 bases, in that order; junction bases with no gene match: 9. The germline V gene has CDR1 DFQATT and CDR2 SNEGSKA (reference sequence). The CDR3 spells CSVGTGVGSTEAFF. In nucleotides, the CDR3 is TGCAGTGTGGGGACAGGGGTGGGGAGCACTGAAGCTTTCTTT.

The chain links TRBV11-1 to TRBJ2-3, with D perhaps given as TRBD1 or TRBD2 (5 bases each). This CDR3 contains 13 residues. From germline, CDR1 is SGHAT and CDR2 FQDESV (reference sequence). The V end lost 4 bases, the J end lost 14 bases, and 19 bases lay between the germline ends. Written as DNA, the CDR3 is TGTGCCAGCAGCTCCCCGGGACCAACGGGACGGTATTTT. Protein product: CASSSPGPTGRYF.

This clonotype showed up just once. The chain employs TRBV4-2 and TRBJ1-1; the D is unclear. V lost 0 bases and J lost 10, with 15 bases in between. CDR1 and CDR2 (germline): LGHNA, YNFKEQ. The CDR3 totals 14 residues. This chain's CDR3 is CASSQERFVSRAFF. As DNA, the CDR3 is TGTGCCAGCAGCCAAGAAAGGTTCGTCAGTCGAGCTTTCTTT.

This clonotype has only a few counts. The gene calls are TRBV4-3 and TRBJ2-1; 10 positions agree with TRBD1. The germline CDR1 and CDR2 sequences are LGHNA and YSLEER. V lost 1 base and J lost 7; bases outside the gene matches: 4. The CDR3 is 15 residues long. CDR3 region: CASSQAADRGNEQFF. Written as DNA, the CDR3 is TGCGCCAGCAGCCAAGCCGCGGACAGGGGGAATGAGCAGTTCTTC.

The chain uses TRBV5-1 and TRBJ2-3, with TRBD2 matching over 11 bases. The ends lost 3 bases at V and 2 bases at J; junction bases unmatched: 2. The germline V gene encodes CDR1 SGHRS and CDR2 YFSETQ. The CDR3 length is 15 residues. This CDR3 is CASSSTSGDTDTQYF. The CDR3 bases are TGCGCCAGCAGCTCGACTAGCGGGGACACAGATACGCAGTATTTT. Filled out from reference TRBV5-1 and TRBJ2-3, the complete variable domain reads KAGVTQTPRYLIKTRGQQVTLSCSPISGHRSVSWYQQTPGQGLQFLFEYFSETQRNKGNFPGRFSGRQFSNSRSEMNVSTLELGDSALYLCASSSTSGDTDTQYFGPGTRLTVL.